Reported below is one TCR beta chain. Its antigen is unidentified. The data were taken from a study of cytomegalovirus exposure and HLA in healthy donors. Whole-study findings and limits: Common viral pathogens (according to a later analysis) appeared linked to several of the most significant clusters. Most sequenced TCRs were rare (though some public TCRs occurred in many donors). Through in vitro validation, three CMV-associated chains were shown to be specific for CMV antigens. Follow-up analysis found HLA locus-dependent TCR association rates, highest for DRB1 and lowest for HLA-C.

Germline CDR1 is SGHTS and CDR2 is YDEGEE. Trimming took off 8 bases at V and 0 bases at J, with 12 bases between the two ends. The CDR3 is made up of 14 amino acids. PCR amplification relied on 60 Vbeta primers (plus 13 Jbeta primers). Using immunoSEQ multiplex PCR, the repertoire was profiled, and TCRdb retains in-frame clones only, with some absent. This sample has 75,000 to 90,000 clones, with roughly 64% found just once. The J gene is TRBJ2-1, the V gene TRBV5-8; no clear D gene. The receptor's source is a woman in her 40s in good health and CMV-seropositive. What was sequenced was PBMCs. This chain's CDR3 is CASTFSSSYNEQFF. The CDR3 DNA reads TGTGCCAGTACGTTTTCTAGCTCCTACAATGAGCAGTTCTTC. Combining the CDR3 with reference TRBV5-8 and TRBJ2-1 gives the whole variable domain EAGVTQSPTHLIKTRGQQATLRCSPISGHTSVYWYQQALGLGLQFLLWYDEGEERNRGNFPPRFSGRQFPNYSSELNVNALELEDSALYLCASTFSSSYNEQFFGPGTRLTVL.